The clone carrying this T cell receptor (beta chain) was picked up many times. TCRdb re-called the reads through MiXCR, storing one row per CDR3 protein. The table has approximately 500,000 distinct CDR3 sequences, 16% seen once; the top ten hold 20% to 30%. These data originate in a study of T cell repertoires in cytomegalovirus infection. Across the whole study: TCR beta signatures that were public indicated CMV infection and matching HLA type.

The germline CDR1 and CDR2 sequences are MNHNS and SASEGT. Trimming took 3 bases from V and 7 from J; bases not matched to a gene: 12. This CDR3 is 16 amino acids long. The chain is built from TRBV6-1 and TRBJ1-1, with 9 bases matching TRBD1. This TCR derives from a human donor in good health (CMV status not recorded). Some clones in this sample may be carry-over from other donors' samples. Sequenced material: CD8+ T cells from PBMCs. This chain's CDR3 is CASSEPYGDRVNEAFF. The CDR3 DNA sequence: TGTGCCAGCAGTGAGCCTTACGGGGACAGGGTGAATGAAGCTTTCTTT.